The present T cell receptor beta chain was sequenced within a study of radiation and T cells in renal cell carcinoma (TCRdb year 2020). For the wider study: In total, roughly 53 samples underwent TCR beta sequencing: some 25 tumors plus 27 peripheral blood samples. Across all 50 or so samples, several million unique CDR3 nucleotide sequences, encoding 2.5 million to 3 million unique CDR3 amino acid sequences, were identified. The final blood draw was performed at 4 weeks after radiation, at the same time as nephrectomy. Study-level results and caveats: In blood, the top tumor clonotypes increased between baseline and 2 weeks post-radiation and then shrank by 4 weeks, which suggests that tumor-resident clones expanded only transiently. Because the trial had a single-armed design, the trial could not examine how radiation dose or scheduling affected the TCR repertoire. Dynamics of the blood repertoire were not tracked past 4 weeks after treatment. Because pretreatment tumor biopsies were not available, the study could not determine whether clonotypes were already present within the tumor at baseline.

The immunoSEQ kit was used, according to the manufacturer's recommendations, to generate TCR beta libraries from genomic DNA. Library preparation used a first multiplex PCR with proprietary primers, then a second PCR adding unique barcodes, with bead cleanups after each round. A kit-provided positive control reaction and a negative control reaction were included in every sample batch. The final libraries were assessed on an Agilent 4200 TapeStation D1000 ScreenTape, pooled by volume, and quantified by qPCR. Sequencing ran on an Illumina NextSeq500 with a MidOutput 150-cycle cartridge, using 156 Read1 and 15 Index1 cycles with kit custom primers. The pooled library was loaded at 1.0 pM, with an approximately 20% PhiX control spiked in. Per the original workflow: The vendor-processed data were analyzed in R, and a clonotype was defined as all T cells that share the same CDR3 nucleotide sequence. In the clone abundance analyses, frequencies in each sample were normalized to that sample's 10,000 most abundant clones. Public T cell clones, which averaged fewer than five per sample, were excluded before analysis. An abundance difference of at least 32-fold between compartments was the criterion for calling clonotypes tumor-enriched or baseline blood-enriched. A beta-binomial differential abundance model was used to identify clonotypes that were expanded or contracted between blood time points. Tumor-blood repertoire similarity was measured with the Baroni-Urbani and Buser coefficient, and group comparisons used two-tailed Wilcoxon tests in R. As stored in TCRdb, this immuneACCESS dataset retains in-frame rearrangements with V and J assigned. A fraction of the clones does not appear; measured against another copy, unresolved V genes explain less than half of the discrepancy, and the remainder lacks a known reason. That table is the source of V, J and clone size, and D and trimming were worked out from the DNA. The sample contains 97,000 or so clones, 75% to 85% of them found a single time. The biggest ten clones account for roughly 7.6% of the sample.

From V the trimming removes 5 bases and from J it removes 5 bases, while the gene matches leave 8 bases of the junction unaccounted for. CDR1 is given as SGHDN and CDR2 as FVKESK, both from the germline V gene. Taken from cysteine to phenylalanine, the CDR3 has 17 residues. The only DNA kept is the CDR3, 51 bases in frame from the first base. The sample's time point, from its label and the paper: blood 4 weeks post-SBRT, at nephrectomy. This specimen's treatment or condition label, per the study, means: 15 Gy SBRT to primary tumor, nephrectomy 4 weeks later. Samples were obtained from a clinical trial, in which 15 Gy stereotactic body radiation therapy was delivered to primary renal cell carcinomas and nephrectomy was performed 4 weeks later. To track tumor-enriched clonotypes, serial peripheral blood was sampled from radiation-treated patients at baseline and at 2 weeks and 4 weeks after SBRT. Renal cell carcinoma with clear cell pathology was present in all patients. Genomic DNA for TCR sequencing was prepared using the QIAamp DNA Blood Mini Kit (Qiagen). Only samples passing all quality control checks were included in the analyses.

This clone was picked up a small number of times. Its binding antigen is unknown. Within one base of it there is no much larger clone, and no base qualities were kept. This sequence was found in a man in his 60s with renal cell carcinoma. Recombination connected TRBV14 to TRBJ2-1, with TRBD2 matching 14 junction bases. The sample in question was blood, obtained from a patient whose treatment included radiotherapy and nephrectomy. DNA sequence: TGTGCCAGCAGCACCTGGACTAGCGGGAGGTCTGACAATGAGCAGTTCTTC. Translated, this is CASSTWTSGRSDNEQFF.